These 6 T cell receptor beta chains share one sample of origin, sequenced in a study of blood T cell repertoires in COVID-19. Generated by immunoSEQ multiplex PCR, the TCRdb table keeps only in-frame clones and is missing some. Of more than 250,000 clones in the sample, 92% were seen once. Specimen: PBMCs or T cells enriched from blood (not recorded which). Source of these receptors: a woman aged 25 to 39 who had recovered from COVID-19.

The CDR3 DNA is TGTGCCAGCCGTAGGCTAGCGGGGAACACCGGGGAGCTGTTTTTT. Its translation: CASRRLAGNTGELFF. The gene calls are TRBV11-2 and TRBJ2-2, with 8 bases fitting TRBD2. The ends lost 8 bases at V and 1 base at J; junction bases unmatched: 6. The CDR3 loop spans 15 amino acids. Germline V gene data show CDR1 as SGHAT and CDR2 as FQNNGV.

For the CDR3, the DNA is TGTGCCAGCAGTTTTGGTCAGGGGGCCGCGGTCCCCCTCCACTTT. As protein: CASSFGQGAAVPLHF. V gene TRBV27 combines with J gene TRBJ1-6; 8 positions match TRBD1. This CDR3 comprises 15 residues. CDR1 MNHEY and CDR2 SMNVEV come from the germline V gene (reference sequence). With V trimmed by 3 bases and J by 13 bases, 11 bases remained unmatched.

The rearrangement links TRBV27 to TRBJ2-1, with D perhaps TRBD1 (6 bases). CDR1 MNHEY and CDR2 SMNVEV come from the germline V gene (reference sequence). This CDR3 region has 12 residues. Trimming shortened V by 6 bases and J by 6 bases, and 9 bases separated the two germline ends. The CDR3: CASSLQGNEQFF. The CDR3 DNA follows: TGTGCCAGCAGCCTACAGGGCAATGAGCAGTTCTTC.

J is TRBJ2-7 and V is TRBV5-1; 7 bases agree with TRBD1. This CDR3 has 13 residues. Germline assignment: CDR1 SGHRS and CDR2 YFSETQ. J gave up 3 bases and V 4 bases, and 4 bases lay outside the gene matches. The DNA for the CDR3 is TGCGCCAGCAGCCCCGGACAGGTCTACGAGCAGTACTTC. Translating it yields CASSPGQVYEQYF.

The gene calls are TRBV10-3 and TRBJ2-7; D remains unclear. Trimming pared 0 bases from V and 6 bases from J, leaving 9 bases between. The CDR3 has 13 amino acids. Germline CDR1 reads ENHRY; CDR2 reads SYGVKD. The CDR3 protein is CAISESQAREQYF. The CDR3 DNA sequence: TGTGCCATCAGTGAGTCGCAGGCGCGCGAGCAGTACTTC.

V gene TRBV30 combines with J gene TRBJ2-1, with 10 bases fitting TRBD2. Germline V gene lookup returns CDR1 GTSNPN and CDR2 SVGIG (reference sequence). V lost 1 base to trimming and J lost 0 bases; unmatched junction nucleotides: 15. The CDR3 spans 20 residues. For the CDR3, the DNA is TGTGCCTGGAGTGGGCGCGGGAGCGGGGGGGTTACGAGCTCCTACAATGAGCAGTTCTTC. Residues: CAWSGRGSGGVTSSYNEQFF.